This T cell receptor (beta chain) comes out of a study of blood T cell repertoires in COVID-19. Study-level background: The analysed material was cDNA or gDNA that came from T cells, B-cell-depleted T cells, or PBMCs.

There are 16 residues in the CDR3. Germline loops: CDR1 SGHDT, CDR2 YYEEEE. Trimming removed 4 bases at V and 2 bases at J, with 16 bases between. TCRdb's table, derived via immunoSEQ multiplex PCR, lists solely in-frame clones and lacks some. In the table there are about 140,000 clones, 86% of which are singletons. The sample consisted of peripheral blood. The rearrangement uses TRBV5-6 and TRBJ1-5, with a weak D call TRBD1 (6 bases). This TCR was recovered from a woman aged 60-70 years with acute or convalescent COVID-19. The CDR3 DNA reads TGTGCCAGCAGCCACGGCGGACAGTCCCGCAATCAGCCCCAGCATTTT. Protein sequence: CASSHGGQSRNQPQHF. The variable domain in full, completed from reference TRBV5-6 and TRBJ1-5, reads DAGVTQSPTHLIKTRGQQVTLRCSPKSGHDTVSWYQQALGQGPQFIFQYYEEEERQRGNFPDRFSGHQFPNYSSELNVNALLLGDSALYLCASSHGGQSRNQPQHFGDGTRLSIL.